These 6 T cell receptor beta chains came from one sample sequenced in a study of blood T cell repertoires in COVID-19. The table came from immunoSEQ multiplex PCR; TCRdb's copy has only in-frame clones and leaves some out. Of around 170,000 clones detected, about four fifths appear once; the ten largest clones hold approximately 8%. Source material: peripheral blood. The receptors were sampled from a woman in her 70s with COVID-19, enrolled during active disease.

The genes are TRBV2 and TRBJ2-1; perhaps TRBD2 as D (6 bases). The CDR3 loop spans 15 amino acids. Deletions cut 3 bases from V and 0 bases from J, with 9 bases between. The germline gives CDR1 SNHLY, CDR2 FYNNEI. Here the CDR3 DNA reads TGTGCCAGCAGTGAGGCGGGGAGCTCCTACAATGAGCAGTTCTTC. This encodes CASSEAGSSYNEQFF. Based on the CDR3 plus reference TRBV2 and TRBJ2-1, the full variable domain is EPEVTQTPSHQVTQMGQEVILRCVPISNHLYFYWYRQILGQKVEFLVSFYNNEISEKSEIFDDQFSVERPDGSNFTLKIRSTKLEDSAMYFCASSEAGSSYNEQFFGPGTRLTVL.

This rearrangement joins TRBV28 to TRBJ2-5; possible D gene TRBD2, 5 bases. The V gene lost 5 bases and the J gene lost 3 bases, with 16 bases spanning the gap. There are 15 residues in the CDR3. Per germline, CDR1 MDHEN and CDR2 SYDVKM. CDR3 bases: TGTGCCAGCAGTGGCCGCGGGCGGGCGGAAGAGACCCAGTACTTC. Amino acids: CASSGRGRAEETQYF.

V is TRBV11-2 and J is TRBJ1-5, with unresolved D. CDR1 is SGHAT and CDR2 is FQNNGV in the germline V gene. The CDR3 consists of 14 residues. Trimming pared 1 base from V and 5 bases from J, leaving 9 bases between. The CDR3 nucleotides read TGTGCCAGCAGCTTAGTAGGCGGCGATCAGCCCCAGCATTTT. Translating it yields CASSLVGGDQPQHF.

V gene TRBV10-1 combines with J gene TRBJ2-5; 7 bases map to TRBD2. This CDR3 has 15 amino acids. Germline-derived CDR1 and CDR2 are WNHNN and SYGVQD (reference sequence). Losses at the gene ends were 2 bases for V and 4 bases for J; bases not matched to a gene: 7. CDR3 nucleotide sequence: TGCGCCAGCAGTGAGACGGGAGGTTCGGGAGAGACCCAGTACTTC. It specifies CASSETGGSGETQYF.

The chain couples TRBV7-3 to TRBJ1-3; D is ambiguous. Looked up from germline, CDR1 is SGHTA and CDR2 is FQGTGA. The CDR3 is 16 amino acids. With 2 bases removed from V and 4 bases from J, the gap between germline ends came to 15 bases. The CDR3 region is CASSLGRRGPGNTIYF. CDR3 DNA: TGTGCCAGCAGCTTAGGAAGGAGAGGCCCCGGAAACACCATATATTTT.

V gene TRBV7-2 combines with J gene TRBJ2-3; 11 bases are shared with TRBD2. Germline V gene data show CDR1 as SGHTA and CDR2 as FQGNSA. J lost 1 base, V lost 3 bases, and 3 bases had no gene match. CDR3 size: 16 residues. CDR3 nucleotides: TGTGCCAGCAGCTTCCTGGGACTAGCGGGCACAGATACGCAGTATTTT. Its translation is CASSFLGLAGTDTQYF.